These 32 T cell receptor beta chains originate from one sample sequenced in a study of T-cell memory formation after mild COVID-19. Each CDR3 protein gets one entry after TCRdb re-called the 5' RACE reads with MiXCR. The sample includes about 270,000 distinct CDR3 sequences, 15% to 20% of them seen just once. The sample comprised PBMCs or a T cell subset sorted from them (not recorded which). These receptors all stem from a man aged 18-30 years who had mild COVID-19 (a few samples of this study predate the infection). Cell type and time point are not known.

The chain carries TRBV2 and TRBJ2-3; weak D call: TRBD1 (5 bases). Germline lookup yields CDR1 SNHLY and CDR2 FYNNEI. V lost 2 bases and J 11 bases, leaving 8 bases between the germline ends. CDR3 length: 11 amino acids. CDR3 in DNA: TGTGCCAGCAGTGAAACAGGACAGCAGTATTTT. Protein sequence: CASSETGQQYF.

V usage is TRBV6-6 and J usage is TRBJ2-2; D call uncertain. V was trimmed by 0 bases and J by 13 bases, leaving 6 bases between them. This CDR3 has 11 residues. CDR1 and CDR2 from the germline V gene are MNHNY and SVGAGI (reference sequence). The CDR3 reads CASSYSGVLFF. The CDR3 DNA sequence: TGTGCCAGCAGTTACTCTGGCGTGCTGTTTTTT.

This clonotype was counted between two and nine times. This chain uses TRBV19 with TRBJ1-1, with D possibly being TRBD1 (6 bases). Trimming stripped 7 bases from V and 4 bases from J, with 13 bases between. From germline, CDR1 is LNHDA and CDR2 SQIVND (reference sequence). The CDR3 totals 13 residues. The CDR3 region has the DNA TGTGCCAGTACAGGGGAGAGAATCACTGAAGCTTTCTTT. Translation: CASTGERITEAFF.

V is TRBV5-6 and J is TRBJ1-4, with D perhaps matching TRBD1 (6 bases). Germline V gene lookup returns CDR1 SGHDT and CDR2 YYEEEE. The V gene lost 3 bases and the J gene lost 8 bases, with 17 bases spanning the gap. The CDR3 covers 15 residues. CDR3 DNA: TGTGCCAGCAGCTCCACGCCAGGGGAAGGAGAAAAACTGTTTTTT. Encoded protein: CASSSTPGEGEKLFF.

The rearrangement joins TRBV12-5 to TRBJ2-7, with D uncertain. Germline CDR1 and CDR2: LGHNT and FRNRAP. The CDR3 loop spans 8 amino acids. The CDR3 DNA reads TGTCTGACCTACGAGCAGTACTTC. Amino acid sequence: CLTYEQYF. The full variable domain, in which reference TRBV12-5 and TRBJ2-7 provide the parts outside the CDR3, is DARVTQTPRHKVTEMGQEVTMRCQPILGHNTVFWYRQTMMQGLELLAYFRNRAPLDDSGMPKDRFSAEMPDATLATLKIQPSEPRDSAVYFCLTYEQYFGPGTRLTVT.

The chain joins TRBV10-3 to TRBJ2-5; the match to TRBD1 covers 9 bases. The CDR3 totals 12 residues. V shed 10 bases, J shed 3 bases, and the junction held 3 bases outside the gene matches. Looked up from germline, CDR1 is ENHRY and CDR2 is SYGVKD. CDR3 bases: TGTGCCACCAGGGACAGGGAAGAGACCCAGTACTTC. Translating gives CATRDREETQYF.

The table lists this clonotype with many counts. The chain recombines TRBV7-2 with TRBJ1-5; D not certain. Germline CDR1 reads SGHTA; CDR2 reads FQGNSA. V dropped 5 bases and J dropped 2 bases, with 13 bases sitting between them. The CDR3 sequence is 15 residues long. CDR3 DNA: TGTGCCAGCAGCCCCAACCCGTGGGGCAATCAGCCCCAGCATTTT. Its protein is CASSPNPWGNQPQHF. Together with reference TRBV7-2 and TRBJ1-5, the CDR3 gives the full variable domain: GAGVSQSPSNKVTEKGKDVELRCDPISGHTALYWYRQSLGQGLEFLIYFQGNSAPDKSGLPSDRFSAERTGGSVSTLTIQRTQQEDSAVYLCASSPNPWGNQPQHFGDGTRLSIL.

The sample holds a few counts of this clonotype. This rearrangement joins TRBV5-1 to TRBJ2-1, with D perhaps matching TRBD1 or TRBD2 (6 bases each). The V and J ends lost 2 bases and 3 bases respectively, with 12 bases between them. This CDR3 region has 15 residues. The germline V gene encodes CDR1 SGHRS and CDR2 YFSETQ. CDR3 coding DNA: TGCGCCAGCAGCTTAACGGGGGCGTACTACAATGAGCAGTTCTTC. Protein sequence: CASSLTGAYYNEQFF.

This clonotype appeared a few times. The chain couples TRBV7-9 to TRBJ2-3; TRBD2 might be the D (6 bases). This CDR3 is 15 amino acids long. The germline V and J ends were trimmed by 7 bases and 5 bases, with 19 bases remaining between them. CDR1 and CDR2 (germline): SEHNR, FQNEAQ (reference sequence). The CDR3 loop reads CASTSEGRRIDTQYF. The CDR3 DNA follows: TGTGCCAGCACATCGGAGGGCCGCCGGATAGATACGCAGTATTTT.

This sequence joins TRBV10-3 and TRBJ1-2, with 8 bases aligning to TRBD1. Germline V lookup: CDR1 ENHRY, CDR2 SYGVKD. V trimming: 7 bases; J trimming: 4 bases; junction bases outside the gene matches: 8. This CDR3 has 14 residues. For the CDR3, the DNA is TGTGCCATCACTTTGGACAGGGCGGGCTATGGCTACACCTTC. Translation: CAITLDRAGYGYTF.

The rearrangement uses TRBV18 and TRBJ2-7; 10 bases are a match to TRBD1. V shed 0 bases and J 2 bases; nucleotides not matched to a gene: 1. This CDR3 region has 15 residues. Germline assignment: CDR1 KGHSH and CDR2 LQKENI. CDR3 loop: CASSPPGTGAYEQYF. DNA for the CDR3: TGTGCCAGCTCACCACCCGGGACAGGGGCCTACGAGCAGTACTTC.

The CDR3 protein is CASSQEGASTDTQYF. The CDR3, as DNA: TGCGCCAGCAGCCAAGAAGGGGCAAGCACAGATACGCAGTATTTT. V is TRBV4-3 and J is TRBJ2-3; D might be TRBD1 (5 bases). The ends were cut back, 0 bases at V and 0 bases at J, with 7 bases in the middle. Germline loops: CDR1 LGHNA, CDR2 YSLEER. The CDR3 sequence is 15 residues long.

At least ten counts were recorded for this clonotype. J is TRBJ2-5 and V is TRBV3-1; possibly TRBD1 for D (5 bases). Deletions cut 4 bases from V and 5 bases from J, with 17 bases between. The germline CDR1 and CDR2 sequences are LGHDT and YNNKEL (reference sequence). The CDR3 is 15 amino acids. CDR3 sequence reads: CASSPRHEGVETQYF. The CDR3 nucleotides read TGTGCCAGCAGCCCAAGACATGAAGGGGTCGAGACCCAGTACTTC.

The J gene is TRBJ1-3, the V gene TRBV3-1; unclear D gene. CDR3 length equals 13 residues. CDR1 is LGHDT, CDR2 YNNKEL, per germline (reference sequence). V dropped 4 bases and J dropped 4 bases, with 8 bases sitting between them. CDR3 loop: CASSPWTGNTIYF. The DNA for the CDR3 is TGTGCCAGCAGCCCGTGGACCGGAAACACCATATATTTT.

The genes are TRBV7-8 and TRBJ2-1, with D maybe TRBD2 (7 bases). Germline values: CDR1 SGHVS, CDR2 FQNEAQ. The CDR3 length is 14 residues. V shed 4 bases and J shed 9 bases, with 16 bases lying between them. CDR3: CASSSQRGAGEQFF. CDR3 in DNA: TGTGCCAGCAGCTCTCAACGGGGGGCGGGTGAGCAGTTCTTC.

V usage is TRBV7-2 and J usage is TRBJ2-5; 7 nucleotides align to TRBD2. The length of the CDR3 is 14 residues. Germline trimming cut 4 bases from V and 0 bases from J; bases unmatched to any gene: 2. Germline V gene sequence: CDR1 SGHTA, CDR2 FQGNSA. CDR3 bases: TGTGCCAGCAGCTCTAGCGGCAACCAAGAGACCCAGTACTTC. Encoded protein: CASSSSGNQETQYF.

The V gene is TRBV7-9, the J gene TRBJ1-1; D is unresolved. The CDR3 has 14 residues. The germline V gene has CDR1 SEHNR and CDR2 FQNEAQ (reference sequence). V lost 1 base and J 3 bases, leaving 9 bases between the germline ends. CDR3 residues: CASSLDRLYTEAFF. CDR3 in DNA: TGTGCCAGCAGCTTAGACCGTCTTTACACTGAAGCTTTCTTT. Looking up the rest from reference TRBV7-9 and TRBJ1-1 gives the full variable domain: DTGVSQNPRHKITKRGQNVTFRCDPISEHNRLYWYRQTLGQGPEFLTYFQNEAQLEKSRLLSDRFSAERPKGSFSTLEIQRTEQGDSAMYLCASSLDRLYTEAFFGQGTRLTVV.

This clonotype was seen a few times. V usage is TRBV6-6 and J usage is TRBJ1-5; a possible D gene is TRBD1 (5 bases). CDR1 and CDR2 (germline): MNHNY, SVGAGI (reference sequence). This CDR3 has 16 amino acids. Trimming shortened V by 2 bases and J by 6 bases, and 17 bases separated the two germline ends. The CDR3, as DNA: TGTGCCAGCAGTTACCCGAGCGGGGGAAGAGGTCAGCCCCAGCATTTT. Residues: CASSYPSGGRGQPQHF.

This clonotype was counted many times. The gene calls are TRBV11-2 and TRBJ2-2; D gene uncertain. The CDR3 is made up of 13 amino acids. The V and J ends lost 2 bases and 4 bases respectively, with 5 bases between them. Germline CDR1 is SGHAT and CDR2 is FQNNGV. CDR3 amino acids: CASSLIPTGELFF. The CDR3 DNA follows: TGTGCCAGCAGCTTAATCCCCACCGGGGAGCTGTTTTTT.

This sequence joins TRBV12-3 or TRBV12-4 and TRBJ1-3; D is possibly TRBD1 (6 bases). This CDR3 contains 14 residues. V was trimmed by 6 bases and J by 0 bases, leaving 9 bases between them. The CDR3 is CASRMDSSGNTIYF. Here the CDR3 DNA reads TGTGCCAGCAGGATGGACAGCTCTGGAAACACCATATATTTT.

This clonotype was seen only a few times. The chain uses TRBV4-1 and TRBJ1-1; tentative D call: TRBD1 (5 bases). Per the germline V gene, CDR1 is MGHRA and CDR2 is YSYEKL. The CDR3 is 16 amino acids. Trimming removed 0 bases at V and 5 bases at J, with 16 bases between. The CDR3 coding sequence is TGCGCCAGCAGCCAAGATTCGGGCAGGGTGGGGACTGAAGCTTTCTTT. It encodes CASSQDSGRVGTEAFF.

This clonotype was recorded many times. The V and J genes are TRBV7-2 and TRBJ2-4; 9 bases map to TRBD2. The trim removed 5 bases at V and 7 bases at J, leaving 15 bases unmatched. The CDR3 totals 17 residues. Germline assignment: CDR1 SGHTA and CDR2 FQGNSA. The CDR3 here is CASSHRPSGAGWNIQYF. Here the CDR3 DNA reads TGTGCCAGCAGCCACCGGCCTAGCGGGGCGGGGTGGAACATTCAGTACTTC.

V and J are TRBV30 and TRBJ1-1; possibly TRBD1 for D (5 bases). Looked up from germline, CDR1 is GTSNPN and CDR2 is SVGIG (reference sequence). CDR3 length equals 15 residues. Trimming took off 2 bases at V and 5 bases at J, with 18 bases between the two ends. The CDR3 region is CAWSLQGEAQTEAFF. In nucleotides, the CDR3 is TGTGCCTGGAGTCTTCAGGGCGAAGCGCAGACTGAAGCTTTCTTT.

The chain links TRBV7-6 to TRBJ2-1, with D tentatively TRBD1 or TRBD2 (6 bases each). CDR3 length: 17 amino acids. Germline V CDR1 and CDR2: SGHVS, FNYEAQ. Trimming took off 1 base at V and 8 bases at J, with 21 bases between the two ends. CDR3 nucleotides: TGTGCCAGCAGCTTAGAGGACAGCGGGCGGGCCGTCGATGAGCAGTTCTTC. Encoded protein: CASSLEDSGRAVDEQFF.

The chain joins TRBV11-2 to TRBJ2-7, with D possibly matching TRBD1 (5 bases). The V and J ends lost 3 bases and 3 bases respectively, with 9 bases between them. This CDR3 has 13 residues. Germline V gives CDR1 SGHAT, CDR2 FQNNGV. In nucleotides, the CDR3 is TGTGCCAGCAGCTTTCTTCAGGGCTACGAGCAGTACTTC. Amino acid sequence: CASSFLQGYEQYF. Using reference TRBV11-2 and TRBJ2-7 for the parts outside the CDR3, the full variable domain is EAGVAQSPRYKIIEKRQSVAFWCNPISGHATLYWYQQILGQGPKLLIQFQNNGVVDDSQLPKDRFSAERLKGVDSTLKIQPAKLEDSAVYLCASSFLQGYEQYFGPGTRLTVT.

The gene calls are TRBV9 and TRBJ2-6; D is perhaps TRBD1 (6 bases). CDR1 is SGDLS, CDR2 YYNGEE, per germline. The germline V and J ends were trimmed by 3 bases and 4 bases, with 11 bases remaining between them. The CDR3 has 15 amino acids. As DNA, the CDR3 is TGTGCCAGCAGCGGTAGGGGGATAGGGGCCAACGTCCTGACTTTC. It is translated as CASSGRGIGANVLTF.

The CDR3, as DNA: TGCGCCAGCAGCCTGATGACAGGGCACACCGGGGAGCTGTTTTTT. Amino acid sequence: CASSLMTGHTGELFF. The chain carries TRBV5-1 and TRBJ2-2; 7 positions match TRBD1. CDR1 and CDR2 (germline): SGHRS, YFSETQ. The CDR3 totals 15 residues. The J segment lost 3 bases and the V segment lost 4 bases, leaving 6 bases of the junction unmatched.

The V and J genes are TRBV2 and TRBJ1-2; D gene uncertain. The V gene lost 5 bases and the J gene lost 5 bases, with 15 bases spanning the gap. Germline CDR1 and CDR2: SNHLY and FYNNEI. The CDR3 is 14 amino acids. CDR3 sequence (DNA): TGTGCCAGCAGTCAGTCCTACTCCGGGTATGGCTACACCTTC. Translating gives CASSQSYSGYGYTF.

This clonotype was seen at least ten times. The V and J genes are TRBV6-5 and TRBJ2-5, with D hard to call. The CDR3 is made up of 12 amino acids. Looked up from germline, CDR1 is MNHEY and CDR2 is SVGAGI. V was clipped by 0 bases and J by 5 bases, with 4 bases between them. The CDR3 spells CASSYSGETQYF. DNA for the CDR3: TGTGCCAGCAGTTACTCGGGGGAGACCCAGTACTTC.

The chain employs TRBV7-2 and TRBJ2-1, with 11 nucleotides matching TRBD2. The CDR3 extends over 14 amino acids. V shed 2 bases, J shed 14 bases, and the junction held 8 bases outside the gene matches. CDR1 SGHTA and CDR2 FQGNSA come from the germline V gene. CDR3: CASSLIETSGEKFF. CDR3 in DNA: TGTGCCAGCAGCTTAATAGAGACTAGCGGGGAGAAGTTCTTC.

This clonotype was counted a few times. The V and J genes are TRBV7-8 and TRBJ2-3; TRBD1 matches 8 bases. Trimming removed 2 bases from V and 3 bases from J; junction bases left unmatched: 4. The CDR3 has 15 residues. In germline, CDR1 is SGHVS, CDR2 FQNEAQ. In DNA, the CDR3 is TGTGCCAGCAGCTTATATCAGGGGGCGACAGATACGCAGTATTTT. Encoded protein: CASSLYQGATDTQYF. The variable domain in full, with the rest retrieved from reference TRBV7-8 and TRBJ2-3, is GAGVSQSPRYKVAKRGQDVALRCDPISGHVSLFWYQQALGQGPEFLTYFQNEAQLDKSGLPSDRFFAERPEGSVSTLKIQRTQQEDSAVYLCASSLYQGATDTQYFGPGTRLTVL.

This clonotype came up a few times. This chain links TRBV28 with TRBJ2-7; 7 bases agree with TRBD1. Germline loops: CDR1 MDHEN, CDR2 SYDVKM. J lost 2 bases, V lost 4 bases, and 5 bases had no gene match. The CDR3 runs to 14 residues. The CDR3 DNA sequence: TGTGCCAGCAGTTCCTCGGGACAGACCTACGAGCAGTACGTC. Its translation: CASSSSGQTYEQYV.